These 11 T cell receptor beta chains share one sample of origin, sequenced in a study of regulatory T cells in long-lasting Graves disease. Investigators prepared the TCR beta libraries by applying iRepertoire HTBI primers and Arm-PCR of CDR3 regions. In TCRdb, the multiplex PCR reads were re-called with MiXCR into one record per CDR3 protein. The sample lists more than 450,000 distinct CDR3 sequences; around 12% were seen once. Time point defined: newly diagnosed GD, antithyroid drugs for less than 3 months. With RNA extracted from PBMCs as input, the TCR library was made. The data were also submitted as part of a second study, on T cells in Graves' hyperthyroidism and ophthalmopathy.

The sample consisted of peripheral blood mononuclear cells (PBMCs), taken at new diagnosis, from a patient treated with antithyroid drugs. The origin of the receptors is a woman aged 25 to 39 with Graves disease.

There are a few counts of this clonotype. This chain uses TRBV20-1 with TRBJ1-4; 7 bases map to TRBD1. CDR3 length: 17 residues. The V segment lost 0 bases and the J segment 5 bases; nucleotides outside the gene matches: 12. The V gene's germline CDR1 is DFQATT and CDR2 SNEGSKA (reference sequence). CDR3 bases: TGCAGTGCTAGAGAGTTGAGGGGGCGTATTGCAAATGAAAAACTGTTTTTT. This translates into CSARELRGRIANEKLFF.

In this sample, this clonotype turned up a few times. V usage is TRBV28 and J usage is TRBJ1-2, with D possibly being TRBD1 (5 bases). Germline V gene lookup returns CDR1 MDHEN and CDR2 SYDVKM. This CDR3 comprises 13 residues. V was cut by 10 bases and J by 6 bases, with 18 bases left in between. The DNA of the CDR3 is TGTGCCACCCTGCCTTCGGGGGTTCATGGCTACACCTTC. Translating it yields CATLPSGVHGYTF.

Concerning this clonotype: One end of the junction fails to match germline, which may point to a read error. CDR3: CSVSRGANTGEPFF. CDR3 DNA sequence: TGCAGCGTCTCACGGGGCGCGAACACCGGGGAGCCGTTTTTT. The chain combines TRBV29-1 with TRBJ2-2, with D tentatively TRBD1 or TRBD2 (5 bases each). The CDR3 has 14 amino acids. Germline CDR1 reads SQVTM; CDR2 reads ANQGSEA.

This clonotype was recorded many times. The chain couples TRBV20-1 to TRBJ2-7, with 10 bases that match TRBD1. This CDR3 is built from 15 residues. Unmatched junction bases numbered 5, after V lost 3 bases and J lost 0 bases. Germline V gene data show CDR1 as DFQATT and CDR2 as SNEGSKA (reference sequence). In DNA, the CDR3 is TGCAGTGCTAGTGGGACAGGGGAGAGCTCCTACGAGCAGTACTTC. Translating it yields CSASGTGESSYEQYF.

This clonotype came up many times. The rearrangement joins TRBV6-1 to TRBJ1-5; D remains ambiguous. V was shortened by 1 base and J by 10 bases, with 14 bases between the two germline ends. CDR1 is MNHNS and CDR2 is SASEGT in the germline V gene. The length of the CDR3 is 14 residues. The CDR3, as DNA: TGTGCCAGCAGTGAAGGGGGAGGGAACGATCCCCAGCATTTT. Protein: CASSEGGGNDPQHF.

The table lists this clonotype with many counts. The chain links TRBV2 to TRBJ2-3; no definite D call. The CDR3 runs to 14 residues. The V gene's germline CDR1 is SNHLY and CDR2 FYNNEI. Between the trimmed V and J ends, which lost 6 bases and 0 bases, there was a span of 10 bases. CDR3 residues: CASRKQDSTDTQYF. The DNA for the CDR3 is TGTGCCAGCAGGAAACAAGACAGCACAGATACGCAGTATTTT.

V is TRBV7-9 and J is TRBJ1-5; a weak D match, TRBD1 (5 bases). Germline V lookup: CDR1 SEHNR, CDR2 FQNEAQ (reference sequence). Trimming took 4 bases from V and 6 from J, leaving 13 bases between them. The CDR3 sequence is 14 residues long. The CDR3 nucleotides are TGTGCCAGCAGCTCTGGCGGGGGAGGTCAGCCCCAGCATTTT. This sequence encodes CASSSGGGGQPQHF.

In its sample, this clonotype was seen many times. This chain joins TRBV7-9 and TRBJ1-5; D unclear. Germline V CDR1 and CDR2: SEHNR, FQNEAQ (reference sequence). V lost 1 base and J 2 bases, leaving 6 bases between the germline ends. The CDR3 is made up of 14 amino acids. In DNA, the CDR3 is TGTGCCAGCAGCTTAGGTGGTGGCAATCAGCCCCAGCATTTT. It is translated as CASSLGGGNQPQHF. The full variable domain, with the rest looked up from reference TRBV7-9 and TRBJ1-5, is DTGVSQNPRHKITKRGQNVTFRCDPISEHNRLYWYRQTLGQGPEFLTYFQNEAQLEKSRLLSDRFSAERPKGSFSTLEIQRTEQGDSAMYLCASSLGGGNQPQHFGDGTRLSIL.

This clonotype was observed at least ten times. This sequence joins TRBV6-1 and TRBJ2-1; weak D call: TRBD2 (6 bases). V lost 10 bases to trimming and J lost 9 bases, with 19 bases between them. CDR1 and CDR2 from the germline V gene are MNHNS and SASEGT. The CDR3 runs to 13 residues. The CDR3 DNA follows: TGTGCCACCCAGACTAGTTTGAGGGGTGAGCAGTTCTTC. This codes for CATQTSLRGEQFF.

This clonotype showed up many times. V gene TRBV20-1 combines with J gene TRBJ2-7, with 10 bases lining up with TRBD2. Germline V gene lookup returns CDR1 DFQATT and CDR2 SNEGSKA (reference sequence). V was pared by 6 bases and J by 5 bases, with 16 bases of the junction left unmatched. This CDR3 contains 16 residues. The CDR3, as DNA: TGCAGTGCCCCTAGCGGGAGAGGCCCCTTCGGTCACGAGCAGTACTTC. It is translated as CSAPSGRGPFGHEQYF.

This clonotype was observed many times. The chain recombines TRBV2 with TRBJ2-1, with TRBD2 matching 13 bases. V trimming: 5 bases; J trimming: 10 bases; junction bases outside the gene matches: 2. Germline V gene lookup returns CDR1 SNHLY and CDR2 FYNNEI. This CDR3 is built from 13 residues. The DNA for the CDR3 is TGTGCCAGCAGTCGGACTAGCGGGAGCGAGCAGTTCTTC. Amino acids: CASSRTSGSEQFF. Together with reference TRBV2 and TRBJ2-1, the CDR3 gives the full variable domain: EPEVTQTPSHQVTQMGQEVILRCVPISNHLYFYWYRQILGQKVEFLVSFYNNEISEKSEIFDDQFSVERPDGSNFTLKIRSTKLEDSAMYFCASSRTSGSEQFFGPGTRLTVL.